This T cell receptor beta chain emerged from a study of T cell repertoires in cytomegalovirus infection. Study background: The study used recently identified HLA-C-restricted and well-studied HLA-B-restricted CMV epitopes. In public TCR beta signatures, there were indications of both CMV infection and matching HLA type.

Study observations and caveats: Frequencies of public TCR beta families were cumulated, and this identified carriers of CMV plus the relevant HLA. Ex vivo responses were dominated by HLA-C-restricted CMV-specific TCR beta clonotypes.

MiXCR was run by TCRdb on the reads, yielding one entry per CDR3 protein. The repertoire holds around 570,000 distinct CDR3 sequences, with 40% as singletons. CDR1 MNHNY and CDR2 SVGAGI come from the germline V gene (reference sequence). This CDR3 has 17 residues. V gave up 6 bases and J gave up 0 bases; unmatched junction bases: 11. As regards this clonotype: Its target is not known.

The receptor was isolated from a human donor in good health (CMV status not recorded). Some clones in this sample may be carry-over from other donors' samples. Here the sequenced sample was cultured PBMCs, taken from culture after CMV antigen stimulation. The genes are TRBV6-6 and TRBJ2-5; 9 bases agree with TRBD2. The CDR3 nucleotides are TGTGCCAGCAGAAATACCCCGGGACTAGCTTACCAAGAGACCCAGTACTTC. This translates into CASRNTPGLAYQETQYF.